The entry below describes one T cell receptor (beta chain). The data originate from a study of Graves' ophthalmopathy and Graves' hyperthyroidism. In germline, CDR1 is LNHDA, CDR2 SQIVND (reference sequence). There are 13 residues in the CDR3. Trimming left V 7 bases short and J 11 bases short, with 20 bases between. Amplification of the TCR beta CDR3 regions used RNA transcripts (as template). The authors performed first-round RT-PCR with HTBI primers and then a second-round multiplex PCR. TCRdb re-called the multiplex PCR reads with MiXCR, one entry per CDR3 protein. This table holds some 750,000 distinct CDR3 sequences, about 44% found once. Moderate-to-severe activity, CAS at least 3, NOSPECS at least 4 and duration under 3 months characterized donors with ophthalmopathy.

The rearrangement joins TRBV19 to TRBJ1-1, with a tentative D call TRBD1 (5 bases). Material: peripheral blood. The source of this sequence is an adult man with Graves' ophthalmopathy. For the CDR3, the DNA is TGTGCCAGTACCACGCCCGGAGGGGTGGATGCTTTCTTT. Its translation: CASTTPGGVDAFF. Based on the CDR3 plus reference TRBV19 and TRBJ1-1, the full variable domain is DGGITQSPKYLFRKEGQNVTLSCEQNLNHDAMYWYRQDPGQGLRLIYYSQIVNDFQKGDIAEGYSVSREKKESFPLTVTSAQKNPTAFYLCASTTPGGVDAFFGQGTRLTVV.